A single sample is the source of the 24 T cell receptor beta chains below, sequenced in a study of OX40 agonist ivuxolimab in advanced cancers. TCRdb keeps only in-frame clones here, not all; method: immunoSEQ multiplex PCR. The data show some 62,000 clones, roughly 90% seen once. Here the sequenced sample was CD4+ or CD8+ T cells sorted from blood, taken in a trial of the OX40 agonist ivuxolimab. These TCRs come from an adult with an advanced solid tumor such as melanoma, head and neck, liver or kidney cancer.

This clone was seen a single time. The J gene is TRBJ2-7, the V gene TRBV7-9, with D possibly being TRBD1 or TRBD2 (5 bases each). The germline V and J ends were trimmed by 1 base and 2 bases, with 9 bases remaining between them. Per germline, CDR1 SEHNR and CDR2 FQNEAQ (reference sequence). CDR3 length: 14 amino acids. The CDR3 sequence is CASSLGQGAYEQYF. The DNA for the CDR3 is TGTGCCAGCAGCTTAGGCCAGGGAGCCTACGAGCAGTACTTC.

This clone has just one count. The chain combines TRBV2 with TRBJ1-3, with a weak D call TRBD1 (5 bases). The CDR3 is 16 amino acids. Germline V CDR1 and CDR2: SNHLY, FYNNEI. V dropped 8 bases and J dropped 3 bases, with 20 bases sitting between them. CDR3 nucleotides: TGTGCCAGCCAGATTAGTCGAGGGGAACTTGGAAACACCATATATTTT. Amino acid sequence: CASQISRGELGNTIYF. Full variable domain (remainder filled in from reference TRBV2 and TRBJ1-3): EPEVTQTPSHQVTQMGQEVILRCVPISNHLYFYWYRQILGQKVEFLVSFYNNEISEKSEIFDDQFSVERPDGSNFTLKIRSTKLEDSAMYFCASQISRGELGNTIYFGEGSWLTVV.

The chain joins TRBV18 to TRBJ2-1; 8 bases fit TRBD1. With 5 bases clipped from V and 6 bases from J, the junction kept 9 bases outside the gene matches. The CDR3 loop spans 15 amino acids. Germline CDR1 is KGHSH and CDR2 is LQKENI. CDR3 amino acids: CASSISQGDINEQFF. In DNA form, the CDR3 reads TGTGCCAGCTCAATTTCACAGGGGGATATCAATGAGCAGTTCTTC.

CDR3 DNA sequence: TGTGCCAGCATACTAGCGGGAGTCTCGAGCTACGAGCAGTACTTC. Residues: CASILAGVSSYEQYF. V usage is TRBV6-5 and J usage is TRBJ2-7; the match to TRBD2 covers 11 bases. This CDR3 has 15 residues. Germline CDR1 MNHEY, CDR2 SVGAGI. Trimming took 7 bases from V and 3 from J; bases not matched to a gene: 8.

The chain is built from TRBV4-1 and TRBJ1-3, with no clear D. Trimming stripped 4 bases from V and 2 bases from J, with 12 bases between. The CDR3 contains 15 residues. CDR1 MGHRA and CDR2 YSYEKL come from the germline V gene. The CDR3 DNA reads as TGCGCCAGCAGCCTTTCTGGTGGAGCTGGAAACACCATATATTTT. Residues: CASSLSGGAGNTIYF.

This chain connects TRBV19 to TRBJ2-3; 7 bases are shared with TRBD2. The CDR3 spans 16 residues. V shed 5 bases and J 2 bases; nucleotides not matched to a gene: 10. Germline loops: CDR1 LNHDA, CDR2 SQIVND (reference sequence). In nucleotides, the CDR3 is TGTGCCAGTAGTCCCCGGGGAGCGGGATACACAGATACGCAGTATTTT. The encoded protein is CASSPRGAGYTDTQYF. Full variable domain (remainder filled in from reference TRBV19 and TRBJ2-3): DGGITQSPKYLFRKEGQNVTLSCEQNLNHDAMYWYRQDPGQGLRLIYYSQIVNDFQKGDIAEGYSVSREKKESFPLTVTSAQKNPTAFYLCASSPRGAGYTDTQYFGPGTRLTVL.

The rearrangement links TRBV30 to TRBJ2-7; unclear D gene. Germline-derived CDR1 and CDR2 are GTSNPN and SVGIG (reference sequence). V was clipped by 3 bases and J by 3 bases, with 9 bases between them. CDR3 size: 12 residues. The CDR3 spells CAWSGSNYEQYF. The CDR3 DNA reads TGTGCCTGGAGCGGCAGCAACTACGAGCAGTACTTC. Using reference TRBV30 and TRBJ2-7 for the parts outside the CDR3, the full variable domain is SQTIHQWPATLVQPVGSPLSLECTVEGTSNPNLYWYRQAAGRGLQLLFYSVGIGQISSEVPQNLSASRPQDRQFILSSKKLLLSDSGFYLCAWSGSNYEQYFGPGTRLTVT.

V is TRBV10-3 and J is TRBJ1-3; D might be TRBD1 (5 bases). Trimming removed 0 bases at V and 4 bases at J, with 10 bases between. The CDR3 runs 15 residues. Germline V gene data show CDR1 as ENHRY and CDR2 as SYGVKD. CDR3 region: CAISESGRAGNTIYF. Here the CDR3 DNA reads TGTGCCATCAGTGAGTCAGGCAGGGCGGGAAACACCATATATTTT.

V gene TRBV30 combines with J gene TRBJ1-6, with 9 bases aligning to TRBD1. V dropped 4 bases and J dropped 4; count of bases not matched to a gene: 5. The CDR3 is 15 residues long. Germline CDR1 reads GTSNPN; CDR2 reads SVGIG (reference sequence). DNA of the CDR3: TGTGCCTGGACTCCCGGGACAGGGTATAATTCACCCCTCCACTTT. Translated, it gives CAWTPGTGYNSPLHF.

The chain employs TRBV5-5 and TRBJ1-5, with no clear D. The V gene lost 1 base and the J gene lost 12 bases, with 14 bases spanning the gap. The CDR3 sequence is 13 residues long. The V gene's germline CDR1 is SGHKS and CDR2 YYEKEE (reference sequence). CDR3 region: CASSLLPREYQHF. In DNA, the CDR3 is TGTGCCAGCAGCTTGTTACCGCGTGAATACCAGCATTTT.

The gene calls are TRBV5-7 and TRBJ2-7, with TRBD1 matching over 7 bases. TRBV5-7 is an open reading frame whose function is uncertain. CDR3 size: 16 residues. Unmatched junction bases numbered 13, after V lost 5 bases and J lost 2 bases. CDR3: CASRPIWDSKAYEQYF. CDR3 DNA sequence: TGTGCCAGCAGACCAATCTGGGACAGTAAAGCCTACGAGCAGTACTTC.

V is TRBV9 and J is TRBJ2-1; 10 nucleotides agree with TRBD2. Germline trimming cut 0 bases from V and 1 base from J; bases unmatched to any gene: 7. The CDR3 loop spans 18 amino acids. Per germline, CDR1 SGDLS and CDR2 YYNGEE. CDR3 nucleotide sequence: TGTGCCAGCAGCGTAGATGGGGGGGGACTAGCGTCCTACAATGAGCAGTTCTTC. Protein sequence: CASSVDGGGLASYNEQFF.

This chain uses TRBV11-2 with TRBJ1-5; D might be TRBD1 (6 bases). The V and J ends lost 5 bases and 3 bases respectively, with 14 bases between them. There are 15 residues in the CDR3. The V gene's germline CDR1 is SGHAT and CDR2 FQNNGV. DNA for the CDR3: TGTGCCAGCAGCGAACAGGGACAAGCCAATCAGCCCCAGCATTTT. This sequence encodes CASSEQGQANQPQHF.

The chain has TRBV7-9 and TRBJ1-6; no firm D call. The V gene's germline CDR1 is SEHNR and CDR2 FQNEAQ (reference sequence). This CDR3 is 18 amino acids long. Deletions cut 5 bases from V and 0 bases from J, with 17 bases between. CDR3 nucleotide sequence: TGTGCCAGCAGCCCTAGGGAAGACCAAGGCTCCTATAATTCACCCCTCCACTTT. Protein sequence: CASSPREDQGSYNSPLHF.

CDR3 in amino acids: CASSPRLGSNTEAFF. The CDR3 bases are TGTGCCAGCAGCCCCCGACTTGGGTCGAACACTGAAGCTTTCTTT. The chain couples TRBV6-1 to TRBJ1-1; D not certain. Per the germline V gene, CDR1 is MNHNS and CDR2 is SASEGT. Trimming cost V 6 bases and J 1 base, with 15 bases left between them. This CDR3 contains 15 residues.

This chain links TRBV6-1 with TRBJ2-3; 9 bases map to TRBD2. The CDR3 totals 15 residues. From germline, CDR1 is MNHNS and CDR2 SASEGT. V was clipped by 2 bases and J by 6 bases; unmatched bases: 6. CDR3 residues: CASSESGGRGDTQYF. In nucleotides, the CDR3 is TGTGCCAGCAGTGAATCGGGCGGGAGGGGGGATACGCAGTATTTT.

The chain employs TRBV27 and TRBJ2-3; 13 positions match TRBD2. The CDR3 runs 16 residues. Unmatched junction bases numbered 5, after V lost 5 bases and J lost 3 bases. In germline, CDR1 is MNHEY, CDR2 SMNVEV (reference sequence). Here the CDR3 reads CASSSTSGGVTDTQYF. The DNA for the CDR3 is TGTGCCAGCAGTAGCACTAGCGGGGGGGTTACAGATACGCAGTATTTT.

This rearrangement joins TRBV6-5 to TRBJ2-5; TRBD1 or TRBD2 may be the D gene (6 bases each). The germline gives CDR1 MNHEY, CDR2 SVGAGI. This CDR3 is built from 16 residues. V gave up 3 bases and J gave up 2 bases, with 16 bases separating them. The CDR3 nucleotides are TGTGCCAGCAGTTATGGGGTTGGGGGGCCTCAAGAGACCCAGTACTTC. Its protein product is CASSYGVGGPQETQYF.

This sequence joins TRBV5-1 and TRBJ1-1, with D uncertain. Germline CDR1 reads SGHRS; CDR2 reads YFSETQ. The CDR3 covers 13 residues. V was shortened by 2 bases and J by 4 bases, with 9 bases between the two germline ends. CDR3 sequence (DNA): TGCGCCAGCAGCTTACAGTTCAGCACTGAAGCTTTCTTT. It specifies CASSLQFSTEAFF.

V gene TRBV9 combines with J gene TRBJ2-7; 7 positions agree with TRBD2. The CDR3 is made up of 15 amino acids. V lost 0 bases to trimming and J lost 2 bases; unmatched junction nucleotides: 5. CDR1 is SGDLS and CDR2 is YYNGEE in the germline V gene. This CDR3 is CASSVDPAGPYEQYF. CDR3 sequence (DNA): TGTGCCAGCAGCGTAGATCCAGCGGGACCCTACGAGCAGTACTTC.

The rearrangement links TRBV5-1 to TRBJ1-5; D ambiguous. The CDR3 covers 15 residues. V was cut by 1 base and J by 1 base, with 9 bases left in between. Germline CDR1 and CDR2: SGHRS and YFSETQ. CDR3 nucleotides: TGCGCCAGCAGCTTGAATGGGCAGAGCAATCAGCCCCAGCATTTT. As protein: CASSLNGQSNQPQHF.

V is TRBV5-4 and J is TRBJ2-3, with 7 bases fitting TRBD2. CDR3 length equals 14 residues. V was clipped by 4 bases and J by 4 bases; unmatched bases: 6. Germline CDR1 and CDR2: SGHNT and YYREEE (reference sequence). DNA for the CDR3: TGTGCCAGCAGCCAAGGACTAGTGGCAGATACGCAGTATTTT. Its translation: CASSQGLVADTQYF.

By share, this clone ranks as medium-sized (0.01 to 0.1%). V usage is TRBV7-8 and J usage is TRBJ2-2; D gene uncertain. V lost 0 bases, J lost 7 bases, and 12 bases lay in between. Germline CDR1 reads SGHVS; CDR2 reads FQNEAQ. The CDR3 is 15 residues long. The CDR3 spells CASSLAPDLHGELFF. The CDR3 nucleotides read TGTGCCAGCAGCTTAGCCCCAGATCTGCACGGGGAGCTGTTTTTT.

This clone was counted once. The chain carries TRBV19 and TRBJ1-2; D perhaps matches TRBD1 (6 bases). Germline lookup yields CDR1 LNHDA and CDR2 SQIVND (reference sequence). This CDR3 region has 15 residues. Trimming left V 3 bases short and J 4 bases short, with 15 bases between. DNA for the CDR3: TGTGCCAGTAGTATTTCGTCTACAGGGACCTATGGCTACACCTTC. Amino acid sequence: CASSISSTGTYGYTF. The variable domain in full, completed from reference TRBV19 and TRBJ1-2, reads DGGITQSPKYLFRKEGQNVTLSCEQNLNHDAMYWYRQDPGQGLRLIYYSQIVNDFQKGDIAEGYSVSREKKESFPLTVTSAQKNPTAFYLCASSISSTGTYGYTFGSGTRLTVV.